These 28 T cell receptor beta chains originate from one sample sequenced in a study of cytomegalovirus exposure and HLA in healthy donors. Profiling relied on immunoSEQ multiplex PCR, and the TCRdb table lists in-frame clones only, not all of them. Among more than 200,000 clones listed, less than 95% were seen once. The sample consisted of PBMCs. Receptors were obtained from a woman aged 30 to 39 in good health and CMV-seronegative.

The chain combines TRBV28 with TRBJ1-5; weak D call: TRBD1 (6 bases). CDR1 is MDHEN and CDR2 is SYDVKM in the germline V gene. Trimming left V 5 bases short and J 6 bases short, with 11 bases between. This CDR3 comprises 13 residues. Here the CDR3 DNA reads TGTGCCAGCAGTCCTAGGGGGATTCAGCCCCAGCATTTT. Translation: CASSPRGIQPQHF.

The rearrangement uses TRBV27 and TRBJ1-3, with D possibly TRBD1 on 5 matching bases. The CDR3 runs 16 residues. The germline CDR1 and CDR2 sequences are MNHEY and SMNVEV (reference sequence). The ends were cut back, 2 bases at V and 4 bases at J, with 15 bases in the middle. The CDR3 DNA follows: TGTGCCAGCAGTTTAATCTCCGGGGCGGGCGGAAACACCATATATTTT. Amino acids: CASSLISGAGGNTIYF.

This sequence joins TRBV6-1 and TRBJ2-7, with D unclear. This CDR3 spans 12 amino acids. Germline V gene sequence: CDR1 MNHNS, CDR2 SASEGT. Trimming stripped 6 bases from V and 0 bases from J, with 6 bases between. The CDR3 protein is CASRAGSYEQYF. The CDR3 bases are TGTGCCAGCAGGGCAGGCTCCTACGAGCAGTACTTC.

The rearrangement joins TRBV4-1 to TRBJ1-5, with a tentative D call TRBD1 (6 bases). The V end was cut by 0 bases, the J end by 6 bases, with 12 bases between. The CDR3 has 15 residues. Germline-derived CDR1 and CDR2 are MGHRA and YSYEKL. CDR3 nucleotide sequence: TGCGCCAGCAGCCAAGATCCGGGGGGCGGTCAGCCCCAGCATTTT. It translates to CASSQDPGGGQPQHF.

The chain carries TRBV5-1 and TRBJ2-1; 7 nucleotides align to TRBD2. The CDR3 runs 15 residues. V lost 2 bases to trimming and J lost 6 bases; unmatched junction nucleotides: 8. Per germline, CDR1 SGHRS and CDR2 YFSETQ. The CDR3 coding sequence is TGCGCCAGCAGCTTACAAGCGGGAAGGCCCAATGAGCAGTTCTTC. Protein sequence: CASSLQAGRPNEQFF.

The chain joins TRBV9 to TRBJ2-1; 11 positions agree with TRBD2. V gave up 3 bases and J gave up 2 bases; unmatched junction bases: 7. The V gene's germline CDR1 is SGDLS and CDR2 YYNGEE. This CDR3 has 17 residues. DNA for the CDR3: TGTGCCAGCAGCGCCCTACTAGCGGGAGTGGCCTACAATGAGCAGTTCTTC. It yields the protein CASSALLAGVAYNEQFF.

V and J are TRBV6-5 and TRBJ2-5; 7 nucleotides line up with TRBD2. The CDR3 consists of 14 residues. Losses at the gene ends were 6 bases for V and 5 bases for J; bases not matched to a gene: 9. Germline loops: CDR1 MNHEY, CDR2 SVGAGI. CDR3 protein: CASRPTWRGETQYF. The DNA of the CDR3 is TGTGCCAGCAGGCCCACTTGGCGGGGGGAGACCCAGTACTTC.

The chain is built from TRBV5-6 and TRBJ2-3, with a possible D match to TRBD2 (6 bases). The CDR3 consists of 17 residues. Germline lookup yields CDR1 SGHDT and CDR2 YYEEEE. The germline V and J ends were trimmed by 4 bases and 4 bases, with 22 bases remaining between them. DNA of the CDR3: TGTGCCAGCAGCCTACCTCCGGGACTTTTAGGCGCAGATACGCAGTATTTT. The encoded protein is CASSLPPGLLGADTQYF.

Written as DNA, the CDR3 is TGCGCCAGCAGTGAGCCCAGCCTTTCGCCCCAGCATTTT. Its translation is CASSEPSLSPQHF. This chain connects TRBV10-1 to TRBJ1-5; D not resolved. There are 13 residues in the CDR3. The germline gives CDR1 WNHNN, CDR2 SYGVQD (reference sequence). Trimming stripped 2 bases from V and 9 bases from J, with 11 bases between.

The chain combines TRBV28 with TRBJ1-2, with D maybe TRBD1 (5 bases). V shed 2 bases and J shed 8 bases, with 15 bases lying between them. The V gene's germline CDR1 is MDHEN and CDR2 SYDVKM. The CDR3 has 14 amino acids. CDR3 residues: CASSLLGRAGGYTF. CDR3 nucleotides: TGTGCCAGCAGTTTACTGGGCAGGGCCGGGGGCTACACCTTC.

The sample holds one count of this clone. V is TRBV5-6 and J is TRBJ1-5; tentatively, D is TRBD1 (6 bases). V was clipped by 4 bases and J by 6 bases, with 20 bases between them. The CDR3 contains 16 residues. From germline, CDR1 is SGHDT and CDR2 YYEEEE. The DNA for the CDR3 is TGTGCCAGCAGCCCTCTGGGGGGGGCGGGCGGTCAGCCCCAGCATTTT. This translates into CASSPLGGAGGQPQHF.

The rearrangement joins TRBV11-2 to TRBJ2-7; D call uncertain. V lost 2 bases and J lost 5, with 7 bases in between. This CDR3 comprises 12 residues. Looked up from germline, CDR1 is SGHAT and CDR2 is FQNNGV. CDR3 amino acids: CASSLSADEQYF. CDR3 coding DNA: TGTGCCAGCAGCTTATCTGCCGACGAGCAGTACTTC.

V and J are TRBV27 and TRBJ1-4; D is unclear. Trimming took 6 bases from V and 2 from J, leaving 19 bases between them. This CDR3 region has 17 residues. The germline V gene encodes CDR1 MNHEY and CDR2 SMNVEV (reference sequence). The DNA for the CDR3 is TGTGCCAGCAGCTCATTAGGGATAGGGCGGACTAATGAAAAACTGTTTTTT. Its translation: CASSSLGIGRTNEKLFF.

The chain has TRBV18 and TRBJ1-5; D not resolved. Trimming pared 3 bases from V and 6 bases from J, leaving 12 bases between. Per the germline V gene, CDR1 is KGHSH and CDR2 is LQKENI. This CDR3 contains 14 residues. Here the CDR3 DNA reads TGTGCCAGCTCACCGCGCGGATTCGGTCAGCCCCAGCATTTT. This codes for CASSPRGFGQPQHF.

This rearrangement joins TRBV29-1 to TRBJ2-5; TRBD1 is a possible D gene (5 bases). The CDR3 has 12 residues. Trimming stripped 3 bases from V and 0 bases from J, with 5 bases between. CDR1 and CDR2 (germline): SQVTM, ANQGSEA. CDR3 bases: TGCAGCGTTGACAGGGACCAAGAGACCCAGTACTTC. Translating gives CSVDRDQETQYF.

In its sample, this clone was seen once. The V and J genes are TRBV7-9 and TRBJ1-2; 9 nucleotides align to TRBD1. J was trimmed by 4 bases and V by 3 bases; bases with no gene match: 15. CDR1 SEHNR and CDR2 FQNEAQ come from the germline V gene (reference sequence). This CDR3 has 18 amino acids. As DNA, the CDR3 is TGTGCCAGCAGCTTCGCCACGATCGGGACAGGGATTTCCTATGGCTACACCTTC. This codes for CASSFATIGTGISYGYTF.

The genes are TRBV18 and TRBJ2-7, with TRBD2 matching 12 bases. The germline V gene has CDR1 KGHSH and CDR2 LQKENI. Trimming took 7 bases from V and 8 from J; bases not matched to a gene: 12. There are 15 residues in the CDR3. CDR3 coding DNA: TGTGCCAGCTGGGATTCGGGACTAGCGGGCACCCAGCAGTACTTC. Its translation is CASWDSGLAGTQQYF. Drawing the rest from reference TRBV18 and TRBJ2-7, the complete variable domain is NAGVMQNPRHLVRRRGQEARLRCSPMKGHSHVYWYRQLPEEGLKFMVYLQKENIIDESGMPKERFSAEFPKEGPSILRIQQVVRGDSAAYFCASWDSGLAGTQQYFGPGTRLTVT.

The chain couples TRBV5-1 to TRBJ2-2; tentatively, D is TRBD1 (5 bases). The CDR3 has 15 amino acids. Germline assignment: CDR1 SGHRS and CDR2 YFSETQ. Trimming stripped 2 bases from V and 4 bases from J, with 12 bases between. CDR3 bases: TGCGCCAGCAGCTTAACGGCAGGGCTCACCGGGGAGCTGTTTTTT. Encoded protein: CASSLTAGLTGELFF.

This clone was seen only a few times. The gene calls are TRBV7-2 and TRBJ2-3, with D maybe TRBD2 (6 bases). Germline values: CDR1 SGHTA, CDR2 FQGNSA. Trimming took 1 base from V and 5 from J, leaving 13 bases between them. The CDR3 totals 15 residues. Written as DNA, the CDR3 is TGTGCCAGCAGCTTAGAGGGTGGGACTGTAGATACGCAGTATTTT. As protein: CASSLEGGTVDTQYF.

This clone is a singleton in its sample. The rearrangement joins TRBV7-6 to TRBJ2-2; D remains unclear. The CDR3 length is 16 residues. Germline V gene lookup returns CDR1 SGHVS and CDR2 FNYEAQ. The V end lost 1 base, the J end lost 2 bases, and 11 bases lay between the germline ends. CDR3 coding DNA: TGTGCCAGCAGCTTAGATCTGGAGACAAACACCGGGGAGCTGTTTTTT. Its translation is CASSLDLETNTGELFF. Full variable domain (remainder filled in from reference TRBV7-6 and TRBJ2-2): GAGVSQSPRYKVTKRGQDVALRCDPISGHVSLYWYRQALGQGPEFLTYFNYEAQQDKSGLPNDRFSAERPEGSISTLTIQRTEQRDSAMYRCASSLDLETNTGELFFGEGSRLTVL.

This clone is labeled medium-sized. CDR3 sequence reads: CASSDGTGWTGELFF. CDR3 nucleotides: TGTGCCAGCAGTGACGGGACAGGGTGGACCGGGGAGCTGTTTTTT. The V and J genes are TRBV6-1 and TRBJ2-2; 9 bases match TRBD1. The trim removed 3 bases at V and 5 bases at J, leaving 4 bases unmatched. The CDR3 has 15 residues. Germline V lookup: CDR1 MNHNS, CDR2 SASEGT.

CDR3 in amino acids: CASSKGGAVEDTQYF. CDR3 coding DNA: TGTGCCAGCAGCAAAGGAGGGGCGGTGGAAGATACGCAGTATTTT. This sequence joins TRBV4-2 and TRBJ2-3, with D possibly matching TRBD2 (6 bases). The CDR3 is 15 amino acids. Between the trimmed V and J ends, which lost 5 bases and 5 bases, there was a span of 17 bases. Germline CDR1 is LGHNA and CDR2 is YNFKEQ.

The rearrangement joins TRBV27 to TRBJ2-7; perhaps TRBD1 as D (5 bases). The CDR3 covers 13 residues. Germline loops: CDR1 MNHEY, CDR2 SMNVEV (reference sequence). The ends were cut back, 6 bases at V and 3 bases at J, with 12 bases in the middle. The CDR3 DNA reads as TGTGCCAGCAGGCCCAGGGTGAGCTACGAGCAGTACTTC. Its protein product is CASRPRVSYEQYF.

CDR3 protein: CASSQQVTAQYF. The CDR3 bases are TGTGCCAGCAGCCAACAAGTCACCGCCCAGTACTTC. This sequence joins TRBV28 and TRBJ2-5; unclear D gene. Germline CDR1 reads MDHEN; CDR2 reads SYDVKM. There are 12 residues in the CDR3. V was cut by 6 bases and J by 9 bases, with 14 bases left in between. Full variable domain (remainder filled in from reference TRBV28 and TRBJ2-5): DVKVTQSSRYLVKRTGEKVFLECVQDMDHENMFWYRQDPGLGLRLIYFSYDVKMKEKGDIPEGYSVSREKKERFSLILESASTNQTSMYLCASSQQVTAQYFGPGTRLLVL.

The chain recombines TRBV4-2 with TRBJ2-2; maybe TRBD2 (5 bases). The CDR3 runs to 16 residues. CDR1 is LGHNA, CDR2 YNFKEQ, per germline. Trimming took off 0 bases at V and 1 base at J, with 9 bases between the two ends. The CDR3 DNA reads as TGTGCCAGCAGCCAAGAACGCAGCGGGAACACCGGGGAGCTGTTTTTT. It translates to CASSQERSGNTGELFF.

This chain links TRBV29-1 with TRBJ1-1; 9 bases fit TRBD1. This CDR3 has 14 residues. The germline gives CDR1 SQVTM, CDR2 ANQGSEA. Trimming removed 6 bases from V and 9 bases from J; junction bases left unmatched: 14. The CDR3 DNA is TGCAGCGTGTTCGAGGGGACAGGGTTAACAAAAGCTTTCTTT. Amino acid sequence: CSVFEGTGLTKAFF.

The chain combines TRBV6-5 with TRBJ2-2; no reliable D call. CDR1 is MNHEY and CDR2 is SVGAGI in the germline V gene. The CDR3 has 15 residues. V was cut by 1 base and J by 8 bases, with 14 bases left in between. The CDR3 sequence: CASSYYDPVGGELFF. The DNA for the CDR3 is TGTGCCAGCAGTTACTACGACCCCGTTGGAGGGGAGCTGTTTTTT.

The rearrangement uses TRBV7-2 and TRBJ2-7, with TRBD1 matching 9 bases. V trimming: 5 bases; J trimming: 5 bases; junction bases outside the gene matches: 7. The CDR3 length is 14 residues. The germline CDR1 and CDR2 sequences are SGHTA and FQGNSA. This chain's CDR3 is CASSIGQGRDEQYF. The CDR3 DNA reads TGTGCCAGCAGCATAGGACAGGGGAGGGACGAGCAGTACTTC.